These 32 T cell receptor beta chains were sequenced from one sample in a study of blood T cell repertoires in COVID-19. Repertoires were generated with immunoSEQ multiplex PCR, while TCRdb's copy carries only in-frame clones and drops some. The sample consists of almost 500,000 clones, 88% of them appearing once. The sample comprised PBMCs or T cells enriched from blood (not recorded which). Receptors were obtained from a woman aged 55-75 years who had recovered from COVID-19.

The V and J genes are TRBV19 and TRBJ1-1; 9 nucleotides line up with TRBD1. This CDR3 has 16 amino acids. The trim removed 1 base at V and 4 bases at J, leaving 7 bases unmatched. Germline V gene lookup returns CDR1 LNHDA and CDR2 SQIVND (reference sequence). The CDR3 coding sequence is TGTGCCAGTAGTATAGCCTCGGGACAGGGCGCCACTGAAGCTTTCTTT. This encodes CASSIASGQGATEAFF.

This clone came up once. The chain uses TRBV19 and TRBJ2-2; D might be TRBD1 (6 bases). V gave up 1 base and J gave up 4 bases, with 13 bases separating them. Germline loops: CDR1 LNHDA, CDR2 SQIVND (reference sequence). The CDR3 totals 16 residues. This chain's CDR3 is CASSIVTGWGTGELFF. CDR3 bases: TGTGCCAGTAGTATAGTAACAGGGTGGGGCACCGGGGAGCTGTTTTTT.

The genes are TRBV3-1 (or the pseudogene TRBV3-2) and TRBJ2-2; tentative D call: TRBD2 (5 bases). The germline V and J ends were trimmed by 4 bases and 5 bases, with 11 bases remaining between them. This CDR3 is built from 14 residues. The V gene's germline CDR1 is LGHDT and CDR2 YNNKEL (reference sequence). The CDR3 DNA follows: TGTGCCAGCAGCCGGACTCTAGCTACCGGGGAGCTGTTTTTT. Its protein product is CASSRTLATGELFF.

This clone showed up just a few times. The J gene is TRBJ1-4, the V gene TRBV2; the D is unclear. This CDR3 has 13 residues. Germline CDR1 SNHLY, CDR2 FYNNEI. V shed 2 bases and J shed 4 bases, with 5 bases lying between them. CDR3 bases: TGTGCCAGCAGTGAAAGACATAATGAAAAACTGTTTTTT. It encodes CASSERHNEKLFF.

The chain employs TRBV6-5 and TRBJ1-5; D is possibly TRBD1 (6 bases). CDR1 MNHEY and CDR2 SVGAGI come from the germline V gene. This CDR3 spans 14 amino acids. Trimming pared 6 bases from V and 0 bases from J, leaving 9 bases between. CDR3 in amino acids: CASSRDNSNQPQHF. As DNA, the CDR3 is TGTGCCAGCAGCCGGGACAATAGCAATCAGCCCCAGCATTTT.

This chain uses TRBV6-5 with TRBJ1-2; 10 positions match TRBD1. V lost 6 bases, J lost 5 bases, and 9 bases stayed unmatched. Germline loops: CDR1 MNHEY, CDR2 SVGAGI. The CDR3 sequence is 15 residues long. In nucleotides, the CDR3 is TGTGCCAGCAGAGCCCAACCGGGACAGGGGTATGGCTACACCTTC. This codes for CASRAQPGQGYGYTF.

This chain links TRBV18 with TRBJ2-1; 9 bases align to TRBD1. The CDR3 runs 12 residues. V lost 6 bases and J lost 13; bases outside the gene matches: 7. Germline V lookup: CDR1 KGHSH, CDR2 LQKENI. DNA for the CDR3: TGTGCCAGCTCTCGGGACAGGGTCGAACAGTTCTTC. Translation: CASSRDRVEQFF.

V usage is TRBV6-4 and J usage is TRBJ1-2; tentative D call: TRBD1 (6 bases). This CDR3 is built from 13 residues. CDR1 and CDR2 from the germline V gene are MRHNA and SNTAGT. Deletions cut 6 bases from V and 1 base from J, with 9 bases between. The CDR3 loop reads CASSKGGNYGYTF. The CDR3 region has the DNA TGTGCCAGCAGCAAAGGGGGTAACTATGGCTACACCTTC.

The CDR3 spells CASSPWTRWNTGELFF. The CDR3 nucleotides are TGTGCCAGTAGTCCATGGACAAGGTGGAACACCGGGGAGCTGTTTTTT. The chain combines TRBV19 with TRBJ2-2, with D possibly TRBD1 on 5 matching bases. This CDR3 spans 16 amino acids. Germline loops: CDR1 LNHDA, CDR2 SQIVND (reference sequence). Deletions cut 5 bases from V and 1 base from J, with 14 bases between.

The chain uses TRBV10-3 and TRBJ2-1; D perhaps matches TRBD1 (6 bases). CDR1 is ENHRY, CDR2 SYGVKD, per germline. Trimming stripped 5 bases from V and 6 bases from J, with 14 bases between. This CDR3 is built from 14 residues. DNA for the CDR3: TGTGCCATCAGTAACACAGGGTACGTCAATGAGCAGTTCTTC. Translation gives CAISNTGYVNEQFF.

This rearrangement joins TRBV10-3 to TRBJ1-2, with TRBD1 identical over 8 bases. The germline V gene has CDR1 ENHRY and CDR2 SYGVKD. CDR3 length: 15 residues. The V and J ends lost 6 bases and 5 bases, in that order; junction bases with no gene match: 11. In DNA, the CDR3 is TGTGCCATCAGCCCGGACAGGGTAGGGCCATATGGCTACACCTTC. The encoded protein is CAISPDRVGPYGYTF.

The chain carries TRBV3-1 (or the pseudogene TRBV3-2) and TRBJ1-6; TRBD1 agrees at 8 bases. Germline trimming cut 4 bases from V and 6 bases from J; bases unmatched to any gene: 5. Germline V gives CDR1 LGHDT, CDR2 YNNKEL (reference sequence). The length of the CDR3 is 15 residues. Here the CDR3 reads CASSPGTGGNSPLHF. CDR3 nucleotide sequence: TGTGCCAGCAGCCCTGGGACAGGCGGTAATTCACCCCTCCACTTT.

The gene calls are TRBV11-2 and TRBJ2-7, with D possibly TRBD1 on 6 matching bases. V lost 4 bases to trimming and J lost 6 bases, with 19 bases between them. The germline CDR1 and CDR2 sequences are SGHAT and FQNNGV. This CDR3 region has 15 residues. For the CDR3, the DNA is TGTGCCAGCAGCTCCGTCAGGGGAATGAGCCTCGAGCAGTACTTC. As protein: CASSSVRGMSLEQYF.

The chain combines TRBV21-1 with TRBJ1-5; the table names TRBD1, a call not compared with the DNA. TRBV21-1 is a recognized pseudogene. CDR3 length: 17 residues. The DNA of the CDR3 is TGTGCCAGCAGCAAAAGTCGGACAGAAAACCTCAATCAGCCCCAGCATTTT. Its translation is CASSKSRTENLNQPQHF.

The chain couples TRBV7-8 to TRBJ2-3, with D possibly being TRBD2 (5 bases). The V end was cut by 2 bases, the J end by 4 bases, with 19 bases between. CDR1 and CDR2 (germline): SGHVS, FQNEAQ. This CDR3 has 17 residues. CDR3 amino acids: CASSLPQAEMAADTQYF. As DNA, the CDR3 is TGTGCCAGCAGCTTACCTCAAGCGGAGATGGCCGCAGATACGCAGTATTTT.

The chain recombines TRBV6-4 with TRBJ1-2; unclear D gene. V was clipped by 5 bases and J by 0 bases, with 19 bases between them. CDR3 length: 17 amino acids. The germline V gene encodes CDR1 MRHNA and CDR2 SNTAGT. The CDR3 protein is CASSRGGLGSPNYGYTF. The CDR3 coding sequence is TGTGCCAGCAGTCGTGGAGGGTTGGGATCTCCTAACTATGGCTACACCTTC.

The J gene is TRBJ1-4, the V gene TRBV4-1; TRBD1 matches at 8 bases. The germline V gene has CDR1 MGHRA and CDR2 YSYEKL. Trimming took 1 base from V and 4 from J; bases not matched to a gene: 5. The length of the CDR3 is 16 residues. CDR3: CASSQARGLNNEKLFF. CDR3 in DNA: TGCGCCAGCAGCCAAGCCAGGGGGCTAAATAATGAAAAACTGTTTTTT.

The chain has TRBV7-9 and TRBJ1-6; 7 nucleotides align to TRBD1. J lost 8 bases, V lost 5 bases, and 15 bases had no gene match. Germline assignment: CDR1 SEHNR and CDR2 FQNEAQ (reference sequence). The CDR3 sequence is 17 residues long. Written as DNA, the CDR3 is TGTGCCAGCAGCATATGGACAGGATCAGGTCCCTATTCACCCCTCCACTTT. This sequence encodes CASSIWTGSGPYSPLHF. Filled out from reference TRBV7-9 and TRBJ1-6, the complete variable domain reads DTGVSQNPRHKITKRGQNVTFRCDPISEHNRLYWYRQTLGQGPEFLTYFQNEAQLEKSRLLSDRFSAERPKGSFSTLEIQRTEQGDSAMYLCASSIWTGSGPYSPLHFGNGTRLTVT.

This chain joins TRBV5-1 and TRBJ2-5; TRBD2 matches at 11 bases. V lost 2 bases and J lost 5; bases outside the gene matches: 8. Germline-derived CDR1 and CDR2 are SGHRS and YFSETQ. The length of the CDR3 is 16 residues. Here the CDR3 reads CASSFSLAGGQETQYF. CDR3 DNA sequence: TGCGCCAGCAGCTTCTCTCTAGCGGGGGGTCAGGAGACCCAGTACTTC.

V usage is TRBV5-1 and J usage is TRBJ2-2, with 7 positions matching TRBD1. The CDR3 has 17 residues. CDR1 SGHRS and CDR2 YFSETQ come from the germline V gene. With 3 bases clipped from V and 1 base from J, the junction kept 9 bases outside the gene matches. The CDR3: CASSWHTGTVNTGELFF. The DNA for the CDR3 is TGCGCCAGCAGCTGGCATACCGGGACAGTGAACACCGGGGAGCTGTTTTTT.

The chain is built from TRBV5-1 and TRBJ2-5; tentative D call: TRBD2 (5 bases). The V gene lost 3 bases and the J gene lost 5 bases, with 11 bases spanning the gap. This CDR3 comprises 13 residues. Germline CDR1 is SGHRS and CDR2 is YFSETQ. The CDR3 DNA reads as TGCGCCAGCAGCTCCGGGGTCGGTGAGACCCAGTACTTC. Its protein is CASSSGVGETQYF.

The rearrangement links TRBV3-1 (or the pseudogene TRBV3-2) to TRBJ1-1, with no clear D. The CDR3 totals 10 residues. Trimming pared 8 bases from V and 10 bases from J, leaving 11 bases between. From germline, CDR1 is LGHDT and CDR2 YNNKEL (reference sequence). CDR3 region: CASVGRGAFF. The CDR3 DNA reads as TGTGCCAGCGTCGGCCGGGGAGCTTTCTTT.

This rearrangement joins TRBV24-1 to TRBJ2-3; TRBD2 matches 8 bases. CDR1 is KGHDR and CDR2 is SFDVKD in the germline V gene. CDR3 length: 15 residues. The junction had 4 bases not matched to a gene; V was cut back by 4 bases and J by 2 bases. The CDR3 coding sequence is TGTGCCACCAGTGACCCGCGGGGGGCCACAGATACGCAGTATTTT. This translates into CATSDPRGATDTQYF.

V is TRBV30 and J is TRBJ1-4, with 9 positions matching TRBD1. The germline V gene encodes CDR1 GTSNPN and CDR2 SVGIG (reference sequence). Trimming removed 3 bases from V and 5 bases from J; junction bases left unmatched: 7. The CDR3 extends over 15 amino acids. This CDR3 reads CAWRNLGQGNEKLFF. CDR3 in DNA: TGTGCCTGGAGAAATCTGGGACAGGGAAATGAAAAACTGTTTTTT.

The chain is built from TRBV27 and TRBJ2-6; TRBD2 aligns across 7 bases. Germline CDR1 MNHEY, CDR2 SMNVEV (reference sequence). Trimming at V came to 5 bases and at J to 3 bases, leaving 4 bases not matched to a gene. The CDR3 has 15 amino acids. The CDR3 spells CASSGRGGGANVLTF. CDR3 nucleotides: TGTGCCAGCAGTGGCCGCGGGGGTGGGGCCAACGTCCTGACTTTC.

V is TRBV5-1 and J is TRBJ2-1, with TRBD2 as a possible D gene (6 bases). V gave up 4 bases and J gave up 0 bases, with 11 bases separating them. From germline, CDR1 is SGHRS and CDR2 YFSETQ. The CDR3 sequence is 15 residues long. CDR3 sequence (DNA): TGCGCCAGCAGCAACCGGGACTTCTCCTACAATGAGCAGTTCTTC. Protein: CASSNRDFSYNEQFF. Full variable domain (outside the CDR3, taken from reference TRBV5-1 and TRBJ2-1): KAGVTQTPRYLIKTRGQQVTLSCSPISGHRSVSWYQQTPGQGLQFLFEYFSETQRNKGNFPGRFSGRQFSNSRSEMNVSTLELGDSALYLCASSNRDFSYNEQFFGPGTRLTVL.

The chain couples TRBV19 to TRBJ1-2; tentatively, D is TRBD1 (5 bases). The germline CDR1 and CDR2 sequences are LNHDA and SQIVND (reference sequence). Trimming removed 6 bases from V and 6 bases from J, with 17 bases in between. This CDR3 has 14 amino acids. The CDR3 DNA is TGTGCCAGTAGGGACGCTTCACAGGAAAATGGCTACACCTTC. This translates into CASRDASQENGYTF.

The rearrangement joins TRBV7-9 to TRBJ1-3; D ambiguous. CDR1 and CDR2 (germline): SEHNR, FQNEAQ (reference sequence). This CDR3 comprises 15 residues. Trimming took 5 bases from V and 0 from J, leaving 11 bases between them. The CDR3 is CASSPPGSSGNTIYF. CDR3 nucleotide sequence: TGTGCCAGCAGCCCCCCCGGGTCCTCTGGAAACACCATATATTTT. Supplemented by reference TRBV7-9 and TRBJ1-3, the full variable domain reads DTGVSQNPRHKITKRGQNVTFRCDPISEHNRLYWYRQTLGQGPEFLTYFQNEAQLEKSRLLSDRFSAERPKGSFSTLEIQRTEQGDSAMYLCASSPPGSSGNTIYFGEGSWLTVV.

The chain couples TRBV28 to TRBJ2-1; 11 nucleotides align to TRBD1. V was clipped by 11 bases and J by 7 bases; unmatched bases: 10. Germline V gene sequence: CDR1 MDHEN, CDR2 SYDVKM. The CDR3 has 14 amino acids. As DNA, the CDR3 is TGTGCCTGTAGGGACAGGGGGTCTCGGAATGAGCAGTTCTTC. This translates into CACRDRGSRNEQFF. Together with reference TRBV28 and TRBJ2-1, the CDR3 gives the full variable domain: DVKVTQSSRYLVKRTGEKVFLECVQDMDHENMFWYRQDPGLGLRLIYFSYDVKMKEKGDIPEGYSVSREKKERFSLILESASTNQTSMYLCACRDRGSRNEQFFGPGTRLTVL.

The rearrangement links TRBV12-3 or TRBV12-4 to TRBJ2-7; the D gene is possibly TRBD2 (6 bases). This CDR3 has 13 amino acids. V was shortened by 6 bases and J by 5 bases, with 14 bases between the two germline ends. The CDR3 DNA follows: TGTGCCAGCAGAGCGAGCGGGCTTAACGAGCAGTACTTC. It codes for CASRASGLNEQYF.

This clone came up a few times. V usage is TRBV4-1 and J usage is TRBJ2-7, with D tentatively TRBD1 (5 bases). This CDR3 contains 15 residues. V shed 3 bases and J shed 0 bases, with 12 bases lying between them. The germline V gene encodes CDR1 MGHRA and CDR2 YSYEKL. CDR3 residues: CASSQTVLSSYEQYF. The CDR3 region has the DNA TGCGCCAGCAGCCAGACAGTCCTCAGCTCCTACGAGCAGTACTTC.

This chain connects TRBV5-1 to TRBJ1-1; TRBD1 matches at 9 bases. Germline trimming cut 4 bases from V and 1 base from J; bases unmatched to any gene: 5. The CDR3 has 15 amino acids. Germline CDR1 is SGHRS and CDR2 is YFSETQ. CDR3 in DNA: TGCGCCAGCAGCACTACGACAGGGGGGAACACTGAAGCTTTCTTT. Encoded protein: CASSTTTGGNTEAFF.